Below, 27 T cell receptor beta chains from the same sample are listed, as sequenced in a study of STAT5B mutations in CD4+ large granular lymphocyte leukemia (dated by TCRdb to 2021 to 2024). To prepare the library, the immunoSEQ multiplex PCR assay was applied. This is the immuneACCESS table as TCRdb keeps it, with only in-frame sequences that have V and J called. A part of the clones is gone; compared with another copy, unresolved V genes explain less than half, and the rest is unexplained. In all, the sample holds 25,000 to 35,000 clones, and around 70% of those were seen once. The ten biggest clones cover approximately 0.3% of the sample. The source material was CD4+ T cells from blood buffy coats. These receptors originate from a human donor in good health.

V usage is TRBV7-9 and J usage is TRBJ2-1, with 12 positions matching TRBD1. V lost 5 bases and J lost 8; bases outside the gene matches: 7. CDR3 length equals 15 residues. Germline V gene lookup returns CDR1 SEHNR and CDR2 FQNEAQ (reference sequence). Written as DNA, the CDR3 is TGTGCCAGCAGCCTCGGGACAGGGGGCGCGGATGAGCAGTTCTTC. This gives the protein CASSLGTGGADEQFF.

This rearrangement joins TRBV7-6 to TRBJ2-5; D is tentatively TRBD1 or TRBD2 (6 bases each). Germline V lookup: CDR1 SGHVS, CDR2 FNYEAQ. Trimming removed 0 bases from V and 5 bases from J, with 13 bases in between. CDR3 size: 15 residues. Written as DNA, the CDR3 is TGTGCCAGCAGCTTAGCGCATGGGGGGCTGGAGACCCAGTACTTC. Translation gives CASSLAHGGLETQYF.

This clone was detected a few times. V is TRBV30 and J is TRBJ1-2, with D possibly TRBD1 on 5 matching bases. In germline, CDR1 is GTSNPN, CDR2 SVGIG (reference sequence). There are 14 residues in the CDR3. Trimming left V 3 bases short and J 8 bases short, with 19 bases between. The CDR3 region has the DNA TGTGCCTGGAGCCTAAGTCCTCAGGGCGGGGGCTACACCTTC. Its protein product is CAWSLSPQGGGYTF.

V is TRBV2 and J is TRBJ2-7; tentatively, D is TRBD1 (6 bases). With 3 bases removed from V and 9 bases from J, the gap between germline ends came to 12 bases. This CDR3 region has 12 residues. The germline CDR1 and CDR2 sequences are SNHLY and FYNNEI. In DNA form, the CDR3 reads TGTGCCAGCAGTGATCCTACAGGGTTGCAGTACTTC. Translating gives CASSDPTGLQYF.

The chain employs TRBV7-2 and TRBJ1-2; unclear D gene. Germline-derived CDR1 and CDR2 are SGHTA and FQGNSA. The CDR3 contains 14 residues. V gave up 3 bases and J gave up 4 bases, with 12 bases separating them. The chain's CDR3 is CASSLAGPSYGYTF. The CDR3 DNA reads as TGTGCCAGCAGCTTGGCCGGGCCGTCCTATGGCTACACCTTC.

The chain combines TRBV10-3 with TRBJ1-1; 8 nucleotides match TRBD1. The CDR3 is made up of 16 amino acids. Germline-derived CDR1 and CDR2 are ENHRY and SYGVKD. Trimming removed 3 bases from V and 7 bases from J; junction bases left unmatched: 13. This CDR3 is CAISDRNRGYSGEAFF. Here the CDR3 DNA reads TGTGCCATCAGTGATCGGAACAGGGGGTATTCAGGTGAAGCTTTCTTT.

The chain recombines TRBV7-6 with TRBJ2-1; D remains ambiguous. From germline, CDR1 is SGHVS and CDR2 FNYEAQ. The CDR3 has 13 amino acids. Trimming left V 2 bases short and J 8 bases short, with 10 bases between. CDR3 in amino acids: CASSLNPVDEQFF. The CDR3 nucleotides read TGTGCCAGCAGCTTAAATCCTGTCGATGAGCAGTTCTTC.

This rearrangement joins TRBV30 to TRBJ1-2; D possibly corresponds to TRBD1 (6 bases). Germline V gives CDR1 GTSNPN, CDR2 SVGIG (reference sequence). Trimming shortened V by 7 bases and J by 0 bases, and 12 bases separated the two germline ends. The CDR3 extends over 13 amino acids. CDR3 in amino acids: CASKDSPNYGYTF. CDR3 bases: TGTGCCTCTAAGGACAGTCCTAACTATGGCTACACCTTC.

The chain combines TRBV6-6 with TRBJ2-7, with TRBD1 identical over 7 bases. The J segment lost 3 bases and the V segment lost 3 bases, leaving 5 bases of the junction unmatched. The CDR3 loop spans 14 amino acids. The germline V gene encodes CDR1 MNHNY and CDR2 SVGAGI (reference sequence). CDR3: CASSYSGQYYEQYF. CDR3 nucleotides: TGTGCCAGCAGTTATTCGGGACAGTACTACGAGCAGTACTTC.

The rearrangement uses TRBV30 and TRBJ2-2; D is possibly TRBD1 (6 bases). This CDR3 comprises 11 residues. CDR1 and CDR2 (germline): GTSNPN, SVGIG (reference sequence). The V and J ends lost 5 bases and 5 bases respectively, with 6 bases between them. DNA of the CDR3: TGTGCCTGGGACAGGACCGGGGAGCTGTTTTTT. This codes for CAWDRTGELFF. Full variable domain (rest looked up from reference TRBV30 and TRBJ2-2): SQTIHQWPATLVQPVGSPLSLECTVEGTSNPNLYWYRQAAGRGLQLLFYSVGIGQISSEVPQNLSASRPQDRQFILSSKKLLLSDSGFYLCAWDRTGELFFGEGSRLTVL.

The DNA of the CDR3 is TGCGCCAGCAGCCAATTGGCTAGCGGCCGTTACGAGCAGTACTTC. As protein: CASSQLASGRYEQYF. The V and J genes are TRBV4-1 and TRBJ2-7; 7 bases align to TRBD2. Germline V lookup: CDR1 MGHRA, CDR2 YSYEKL. This CDR3 comprises 15 residues. V dropped 2 bases and J dropped 4; count of bases not matched to a gene: 8.

The V call is TRBV28, the J call TRBJ1-3; D not certain. The length of the CDR3 is 14 residues. The germline V and J ends were trimmed by 4 bases and 4 bases, with 11 bases remaining between them. Germline-derived CDR1 and CDR2 are MDHEN and SYDVKM. The CDR3: CASSYSLRGNTIYF. The CDR3 DNA follows: TGTGCCAGCAGTTACTCCCTCAGGGGAAACACCATATATTTT.

This sequence joins TRBV15 and TRBJ1-1; no clear D gene. The CDR3 covers 16 residues. Between the trimmed V and J ends, which lost 0 bases and 2 bases, there was a span of 13 bases. Germline V CDR1 and CDR2: LNHNV, YYDKDF (reference sequence). The CDR3: CATSREWVGPNTEAFF. The CDR3 DNA is TGTGCCACCAGCAGAGAATGGGTAGGGCCCAACACTGAAGCTTTCTTT.

This clone was counted only a few times. CDR3 sequence reads: CSVGTGINQPQHF. The CDR3, as DNA: TGCAGCGTAGGGACAGGCATCAATCAGCCCCAGCATTTT. The V and J genes are TRBV29-1 and TRBJ1-5, with 8 positions matching TRBD1. The CDR3 sequence is 13 residues long. Germline CDR1 is SQVTM and CDR2 is ANQGSEA. V shed 6 bases, J shed 3 bases, and the junction held 4 bases outside the gene matches.

This clone occurred a few times. The chain uses TRBV30 and TRBJ1-4, with 7 positions matching TRBD1. V was clipped by 1 base and J by 8 bases; unmatched bases: 7. The CDR3 runs 14 residues. Germline CDR1 and CDR2: GTSNPN and SVGIG (reference sequence). The CDR3 here is CAWSEEAGGEKLFF. CDR3 DNA sequence: TGTGCCTGGAGTGAGGAGGCAGGGGGAGAAAAACTGTTTTTT.

The chain recombines TRBV27 with TRBJ2-5; TRBD1 matches 7 bases. The length of the CDR3 is 13 residues. J gave up 5 bases and V 8 bases, and 8 bases lay outside the gene matches. Looked up from germline, CDR1 is MNHEY and CDR2 is SMNVEV (reference sequence). This CDR3 reads CASSRQGGETQYF. CDR3 bases: TGTGCCAGCTCGAGACAGGGCGGGGAGACCCAGTACTTC.

V gene TRBV7-2 combines with J gene TRBJ2-7; 7 bases are shared with TRBD1. The germline CDR1 and CDR2 sequences are SGHTA and FQGNSA. After removal of 1 base from V and 2 bases from J, the junction contained 5 bases not matched to a gene. CDR3 length: 15 amino acids. CDR3 amino acids: CASSLVQGTTYEQYF. The DNA for the CDR3 is TGTGCCAGCAGCTTAGTACAGGGGACGACCTACGAGCAGTACTTC.

Of note for this clone: Different DNA sequences within this sample yield the same CDR3. The chain combines TRBV2 with TRBJ2-4; the match to TRBD2 covers 8 bases. The CDR3 has 14 residues. Germline V gene data show CDR1 as SNHLY and CDR2 as FYNNEI. Trimming cost V 7 bases and J 5 bases; bases outside gene matches: 7. The CDR3 DNA reads as TGTGCCAGCATACGACTAGCGAATCAAAACATTCAGTACTTC. Its protein product is CASIRLANQNIQYF.

The V call is TRBV2, the J call TRBJ2-1; 14 nucleotides line up with TRBD2. This CDR3 is 17 amino acids long. CDR1 and CDR2 (germline): SNHLY, FYNNEI. V lost 4 bases and J lost 15; bases outside the gene matches: 17. CDR3 sequence: CASSVTGTSGSPLRRFF. The DNA for the CDR3 is TGTGCCAGCAGTGTTACAGGGACTAGCGGGAGTCCCCTTCGACGGTTCTTC.

The table lists this clone with a count of one. This chain connects TRBV2 to TRBJ1-6; 10 nucleotides match TRBD1. V was pared by 2 bases and J by 8 bases, with 6 bases of the junction left unmatched. CDR1 SNHLY and CDR2 FYNNEI come from the germline V gene. The CDR3 sequence is 16 residues long. CDR3 region: CASSERKGTGDSPLHF. DNA for the CDR3: TGTGCCAGCAGTGAAAGGAAAGGGACAGGGGATTCACCCCTCCACTTT.

This clone occurred a few times. The rearrangement joins TRBV19 to TRBJ1-1; D perhaps matches TRBD1 (5 bases). CDR3 length: 14 residues. The V end lost 5 bases, the J end lost 1 base, and 11 bases lay between the germline ends. Looked up from germline, CDR1 is LNHDA and CDR2 is SQIVND (reference sequence). The CDR3 reads CASSRRQQNTEAFF. In nucleotides, the CDR3 is TGTGCCAGTAGTCGTAGACAGCAGAACACTGAAGCTTTCTTT.

This rearrangement joins TRBV11-3 to TRBJ1-2, with D hard to call. Germline CDR1 is SGHNT and CDR2 is YENEEA. Trimming shortened V by 0 bases and J by 1 base, and 6 bases separated the two germline ends. The CDR3 runs 14 residues. The CDR3 sequence: CASSLDSLNYGYTF. In nucleotides, the CDR3 is TGTGCCAGCAGCTTAGATAGTCTTAACTATGGCTACACCTTC.

This chain links TRBV7-2 with TRBJ1-5, with D maybe TRBD1 (5 bases). The V and J ends lost 3 bases and 4 bases respectively, with 10 bases between them. CDR1 and CDR2 (germline): SGHTA, FQGNSA. The CDR3 is 14 amino acids. The CDR3 loop is CASSFPGYNQPQHF. The CDR3 nucleotides are TGTGCCAGCAGCTTCCCAGGGTATAATCAGCCCCAGCATTTT.

Remarks on this clone: The DNA is omitted, as the CDR3 cannot be located on it reliably, and the CDR3 follows TCRdb's listing. This CDR3 is CASSFLWQGRNEKLFF. The chain links TRBV5-6 to TRBJ1-4; TRBD1 is the table's D call and was not checked against the DNA. Germline CDR1 and CDR2: SGHDT and YYEEEE. Ends included, the CDR3 has 16 residues.

In this sample, this clone turned up a few times. The V and J genes are TRBV18 and TRBJ1-2, with TRBD1 identical over 10 bases. CDR1 is KGHSH, CDR2 LQKENI, per germline. The CDR3 covers 14 residues. With 4 bases clipped from V and 6 bases from J, the junction kept 5 bases outside the gene matches. CDR3 bases: TGTGCCAGCTCACAGGGACAGGGGAGTAATGGCTACACCTTC. Translated, it gives CASSQGQGSNGYTF.

The chain links TRBV6-5 to TRBJ1-6; 7 bases map to TRBD1. Per germline, CDR1 MNHEY and CDR2 SVGAGI. Trimming took 6 bases from V and 7 from J; bases not matched to a gene: 6. This CDR3 is built from 14 residues. The chain's CDR3 is CASRLGTENSPLHF. The CDR3 nucleotides are TGTGCCAGCAGACTCGGGACAGAAAATTCACCCCTCCACTTT.

The rearrangement links TRBV7-9 to TRBJ2-5, with D maybe TRBD1 (6 bases). CDR3 length: 13 residues. Between the trimmed V and J ends, which lost 4 bases and 2 bases, there was a span of 8 bases. CDR1 SEHNR and CDR2 FQNEAQ come from the germline V gene (reference sequence). Here the CDR3 reads CASSSDRQETQYF. The CDR3 DNA reads as TGTGCCAGCAGCTCGGACAGACAAGAGACCCAGTACTTC. The full variable domain, its missing parts supplied by reference TRBV7-9 and TRBJ2-5, is DTGVSQNPRHKITKRGQNVTFRCDPISEHNRLYWYRQTLGQGPEFLTYFQNEAQLEKSRLLSDRFSAERPKGSFSTLEIQRTEQGDSAMYLCASSSDRQETQYFGPGTRLLVL.